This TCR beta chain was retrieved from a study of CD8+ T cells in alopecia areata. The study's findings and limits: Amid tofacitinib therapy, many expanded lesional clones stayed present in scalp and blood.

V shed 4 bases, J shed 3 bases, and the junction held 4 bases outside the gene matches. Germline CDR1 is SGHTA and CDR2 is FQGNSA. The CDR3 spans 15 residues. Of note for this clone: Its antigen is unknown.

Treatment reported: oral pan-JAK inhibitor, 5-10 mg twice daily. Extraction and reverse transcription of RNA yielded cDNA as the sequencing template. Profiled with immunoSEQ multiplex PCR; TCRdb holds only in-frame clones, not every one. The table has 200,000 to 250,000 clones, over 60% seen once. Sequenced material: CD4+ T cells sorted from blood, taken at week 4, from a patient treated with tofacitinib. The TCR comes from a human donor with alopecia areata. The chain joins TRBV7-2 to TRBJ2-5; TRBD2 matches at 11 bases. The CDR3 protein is CASSSRLAGKETQYF. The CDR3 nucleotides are TGTGCCAGCAGCTCGAGACTAGCGGGGAAAGAGACCCAGTACTTC.